A single sample gave rise to the 8 T cell receptor beta chains below, sequenced in a study of blood T cell repertoires in COVID-19. Data came from immunoSEQ multiplex PCR; TCRdb stores just in-frame clones and leaves some out. The profile shows roughly 140,000 clones, more than 70% of them singletons. Sequenced sample: peripheral blood. The receptors come from a human donor in a cohort sampled during active COVID-19.

The V gene is TRBV4-2, the J gene TRBJ2-1, with D possibly TRBD2 on 6 matching bases. V was trimmed by 0 bases and J by 2 bases, leaving 11 bases between them. CDR3 size: 16 residues. The germline V gene has CDR1 LGHNA and CDR2 YNFKEQ. The CDR3 DNA sequence: TGTGCCAGCAGCCAAGAGTTGGGACTGGCCTACAATGAGCAGTTCTTC. Protein sequence: CASSQELGLAYNEQFF.

This rearrangement joins TRBV19 to TRBJ2-7, with D possibly TRBD1 on 6 matching bases. The CDR3 contains 15 residues. The germline V gene has CDR1 LNHDA and CDR2 SQIVND (reference sequence). The V and J ends lost 4 bases and 0 bases respectively, with 13 bases between them. CDR3 protein: CASSTRTASSYEQYF. The CDR3 DNA reads as TGTGCCAGTAGTACCCGGACAGCGAGCTCCTACGAGCAGTACTTC.

V usage is TRBV30 and J usage is TRBJ2-1, with 9 bases matching TRBD1. The CDR3 consists of 14 residues. Germline assignment: CDR1 GTSNPN and CDR2 SVGIG (reference sequence). The V gene end was trimmed by 5 bases and the J gene end by 7 bases; junction bases not matched to a gene: 9. CDR3 nucleotides: TGTGCCTGGTTGACGGGACAGGGTAGGAATGAGCAGTTCTTC. Protein: CAWLTGQGRNEQFF.

The chain combines TRBV18 with TRBJ2-3; 8 bases are a match to TRBD1. V lost 6 bases to trimming and J lost 2 bases; unmatched junction nucleotides: 7. Per germline, CDR1 KGHSH and CDR2 LQKENI. The CDR3 contains 15 residues. CDR3 residues: CASSKGTGSTDTQYF. Written as DNA, the CDR3 is TGTGCCAGCTCGAAGGGGACAGGATCCACAGATACGCAGTATTTT.

The chain uses TRBV6-2 or TRBV6-3 and TRBJ2-6; no reliable D call. Trimming removed 2 bases from V and 0 bases from J, with 11 bases in between. Looked up from germline, CDR1 is MNHEY and CDR2 is SVGEGT. The CDR3 is made up of 17 amino acids. This CDR3 reads CASSYVGLNSGANVLTF. The DNA for the CDR3 is TGTGCCAGCAGTTACGTTGGGCTGAACTCTGGGGCCAACGTCCTGACTTTC.

This clone has a count of ten or more. V is TRBV28 and J is TRBJ2-7, with 10 bases identical to TRBD1. Germline V gene lookup returns CDR1 MDHEN and CDR2 SYDVKM. V shed 5 bases, J shed 3 bases, and the junction held 7 bases outside the gene matches. The CDR3 is 15 amino acids. In DNA, the CDR3 is TGTGCCAGCAGTAGTAGACAGGGGGCCTTCTACGAGCAGTACTTC. Its protein product is CASSSRQGAFYEQYF.

CDR3 nucleotide sequence: TGTGCCAGCAGCACACACGCAGGGAATACGCAGTATTTT. It translates to CASSTHAGNTQYF. The rearrangement uses TRBV12-3 or TRBV12-4 and TRBJ2-3; D might be TRBD1 (5 bases). The CDR3 has 13 amino acids. Trimming took 6 bases from V and 7 from J, leaving 14 bases between them.

The chain combines TRBV9 with TRBJ2-3; possibly TRBD2 for D (5 bases). V was pared by 0 bases and J by 1 base, with 12 bases between. CDR3 length equals 16 residues. The germline CDR1 and CDR2 sequences are SGDLS and YYNGEE. For the CDR3, the DNA is TGTGCCAGCAGCGTAGGTCGGGGAACTCGCACAGATACGCAGTATTTT. The encoded protein is CASSVGRGTRTDTQYF.